What follows describes a single TCR beta chain. In germline, CDR1 is SEHNR, CDR2 FQNEAQ (reference sequence). The V gene lost 5 bases and the J gene lost 10 bases, with 17 bases spanning the gap. The CDR3 sequence is 13 residues long. Among the donors, all were healthy bone marrow donors. These data are taken from a study of cytomegalovirus exposure and HLA in healthy donors. PCR primers comprised 60 Vbeta and 13 Jbeta primers. Here immunoSEQ multiplex PCR was the method, and the copy in TCRdb shows in-frame clones only, minus some. The data show under 200,000 clones, roughly 70% seen once. The J gene is TRBJ1-1, the V gene TRBV7-9; D is unclear. This clonotype was obtained from a girl aged 5-17 years in good health and CMV-seronegative. Sequencing input: PBMCs. CDR3 protein: CASSPRPGFGAFF. In DNA, the CDR3 is TGTGCCAGCAGCCCCCGCCCAGGTTTTGGAGCTTTCTTT.